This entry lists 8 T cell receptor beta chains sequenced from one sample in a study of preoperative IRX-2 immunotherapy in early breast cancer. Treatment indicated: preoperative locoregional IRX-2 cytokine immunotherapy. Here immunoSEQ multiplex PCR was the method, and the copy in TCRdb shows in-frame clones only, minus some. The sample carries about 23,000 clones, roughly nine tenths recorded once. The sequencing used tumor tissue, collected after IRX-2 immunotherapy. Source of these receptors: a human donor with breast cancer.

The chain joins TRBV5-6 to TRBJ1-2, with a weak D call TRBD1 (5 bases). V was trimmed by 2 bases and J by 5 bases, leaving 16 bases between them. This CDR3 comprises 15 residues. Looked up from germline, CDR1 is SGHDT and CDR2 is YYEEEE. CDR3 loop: CASSFRDYLVYGYTF. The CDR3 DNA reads TGTGCCAGCAGCTTCCGGGACTACCTAGTGTATGGCTACACCTTC. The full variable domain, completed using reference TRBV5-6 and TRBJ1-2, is DAGVTQSPTHLIKTRGQQVTLRCSPKSGHDTVSWYQQALGQGPQFIFQYYEEEERQRGNFPDRFSGHQFPNYSSELNVNALLLGDSALYLCASSFRDYLVYGYTFGSGTRLTVV.

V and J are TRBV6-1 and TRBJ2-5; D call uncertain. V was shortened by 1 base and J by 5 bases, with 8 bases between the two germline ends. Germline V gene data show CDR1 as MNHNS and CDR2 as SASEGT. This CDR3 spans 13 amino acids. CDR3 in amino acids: CASSEVGLETQYF. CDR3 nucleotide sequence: TGTGCCAGCAGTGAAGTGGGCCTGGAGACCCAGTACTTC.

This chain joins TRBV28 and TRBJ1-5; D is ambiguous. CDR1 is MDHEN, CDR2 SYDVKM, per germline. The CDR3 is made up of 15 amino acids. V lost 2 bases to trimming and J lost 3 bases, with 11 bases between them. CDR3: CASSLPGLVNQPQHF. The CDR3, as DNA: TGTGCCAGCAGTTTACCGGGGTTGGTCAATCAGCCCCAGCATTTT. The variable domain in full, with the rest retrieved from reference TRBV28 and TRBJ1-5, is DVKVTQSSRYLVKRTGEKVFLECVQDMDHENMFWYRQDPGLGLRLIYFSYDVKMKEKGDIPEGYSVSREKKERFSLILESASTNQTSMYLCASSLPGLVNQPQHFGDGTRLSIL.

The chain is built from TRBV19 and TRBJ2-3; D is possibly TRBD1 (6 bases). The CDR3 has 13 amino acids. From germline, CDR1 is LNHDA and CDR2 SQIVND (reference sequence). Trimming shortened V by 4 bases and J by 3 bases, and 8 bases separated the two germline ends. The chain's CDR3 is CASSSQGTDTQYF. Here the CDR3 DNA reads TGTGCCAGTAGTAGTCAGGGGACAGATACGCAGTATTTT.

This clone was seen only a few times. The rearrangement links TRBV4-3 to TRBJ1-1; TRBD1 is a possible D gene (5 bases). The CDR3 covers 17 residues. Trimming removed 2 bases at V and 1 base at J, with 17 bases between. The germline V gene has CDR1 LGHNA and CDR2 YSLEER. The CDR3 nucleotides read TGCGCCAGCAGCCAAAGGGTGGGAGCAGGGTGGAACACTGAAGCTTTCTTT. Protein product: CASSQRVGAGWNTEAFF.

Written as DNA, the CDR3 is TGTGCCAGCTCATACAGACAGGCAAACTCTGGGGCCAACGTCCTGACTTTC. Translated, it gives CASSYRQANSGANVLTF. The chain has TRBV18 and TRBJ2-6, with D possibly TRBD1 on 6 matching bases. Germline V gene data show CDR1 as KGHSH and CDR2 as LQKENI. With 5 bases removed from V and 0 bases from J, the gap between germline ends came to 14 bases. The CDR3 loop spans 17 amino acids.

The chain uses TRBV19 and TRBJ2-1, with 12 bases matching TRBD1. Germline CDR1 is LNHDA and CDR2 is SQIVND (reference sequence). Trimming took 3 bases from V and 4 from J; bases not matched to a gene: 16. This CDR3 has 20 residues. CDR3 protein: CASSMRGTGGESGRYNEQFF. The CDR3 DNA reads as TGTGCCAGTAGTATGCGTGGGACAGGGGGCGAGAGCGGGAGATACAATGAGCAGTTCTTC.

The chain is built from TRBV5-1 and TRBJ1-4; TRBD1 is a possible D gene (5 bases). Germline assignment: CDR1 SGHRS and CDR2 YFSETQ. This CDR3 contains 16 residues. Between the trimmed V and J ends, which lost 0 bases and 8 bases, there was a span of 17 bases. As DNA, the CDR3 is TGCGCCAGCAGCTTGGGCGTTGCGGGGCCTGGGGAAAAACTGTTTTTT. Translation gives CASSLGVAGPGEKLFF.